The clone carrying this T cell receptor (beta chain) came up many times. These data come from a study of blood T cell repertoires in COVID-19. Overall study context: Whether acute or convalescent, the COVID-19 samples came from the United States, Italy and Spain.

Libraries were prepared by immunoSEQ multiplex PCR; TCRdb keeps only in-frame clonotypes and omits some of them. The sample carries fewer than 200,000 clones, 86% recorded once. CDR1 and CDR2 (germline): LGHDT, YNNKEL (reference sequence). Trimming cost V 11 bases and J 15 bases; bases outside gene matches: 13. This CDR3 spans 12 amino acids. The sequence came from a man aged 45-60 years with active or convalescent COVID-19. The chain recombines TRBV3-1 (or the pseudogene TRBV3-2) with TRBJ2-1; 10 nucleotides align to TRBD2. Sequencing input: peripheral blood. In DNA form, the CDR3 reads TGTGCCTCTTTCGGGCTAGCGGGAGATATGTTCTTC. This encodes CASFGLAGDMFF.